This T cell receptor (beta chain) was found in a study of neoadjuvant nivolumab and ipilimumab in lung cancer. For this clone: Its antigen is undetermined.

J was trimmed by 4 bases and V by 6 bases; bases with no gene match: 5. Germline V gene lookup returns CDR1 MNHEY and CDR2 SVGAGI. The CDR3 consists of 14 residues. Points from the study as a whole: Resected tumors had greater TCR richness and clonality than uninvolved lung.

TCRdb keeps only in-frame clones here, not all; method: immunoSEQ multiplex PCR. The sample lists approximately 7,700 clones, around 86% occurring once. The receptor comes from an adult with non-small cell lung cancer. Some clones in this sample may be carry-over from other donors' samples. Source: tumor tissue, taken after neoadjuvant nivolumab, alone or with ipilimumab, at or shortly before surgery. This chain uses TRBV6-5 with TRBJ1-5; 8 nucleotides agree with TRBD1. The CDR3, as DNA: TGTGCCAGCAGGTCAGGGGGCGGTAATCAGCCCCAGCATTTT. It specifies CASRSGGGNQPQHF.